This T cell receptor beta chain was identified during a study of shared clonotypes between healthy human individuals. The V end was cut by 2 bases, the J end by 8 bases, with 18 bases between. The CDR3 runs to 16 residues. Germline CDR1 is PRHDT and CDR2 is FYEKMQ (reference sequence). Details on this clone: Its antigen is unidentified.

General study findings and limits: In a few donors, about 5% of naive CD4 clonotypes appeared in common.

The table came from immunoSEQ multiplex PCR; TCRdb's copy has only in-frame clones and leaves some out. This table holds roughly 700,000 clones, 90% found once. The gene calls are TRBV13 and TRBJ1-4; D may be TRBD1 (5 bases). The sequenced sample consisted of memory CD8+ T cells from PBMCs. The subset was: CD45RO+ cells pooled with CCR7-negative TemRA cells. This clonotype originated in a man between 18 and 29 years old in good health. Some clones in this sample may be carry-over from other donors' samples. The CDR3 region has the DNA TGTGCCAGCAGCTTATTTGTTTCAGGGTATAACGAAAAACTGTTTTTT. Translation: CASSLFVSGYNEKLFF.